The sequence of this T cell receptor beta chain was determined in a study of long-term antiretroviral therapy in people with HIV. Overall study results and limits: Once patients were on ART, diversity went higher but still fell short of transplant donor controls. Blood, drawn from the mid-2000s to the late 2010s, may reflect older ART regimens.

After removal of 10 bases from V and 0 bases from J, the junction contained 7 bases not matched to a gene. This CDR3 contains 15 residues. Germline V CDR1 and CDR2: SGHTA, FQGNSA. This was the immunoSEQ v3.0 assay at survey level. The protocol was immunoSEQ multiplex PCR, while the TCRdb copy is restricted to in-frame clones and leaves out a portion. The table lists fewer than 30,000 clones, 95% of them singletons, with over 7% in the top ten. Concerning this clone: Its antigen is not known.

The rearrangement uses TRBV7-2 and TRBJ2-1; 9 positions match TRBD1. The input for sequencing was unsorted PBMCs, taken 5.3 years after starting antiretroviral therapy. The source of this sequence is a man younger than 40 with HIV. In DNA, the CDR3 is TGTGCCACCGGGGAGACAGGGGGCTCCTACAATGAGCAGTTCTTC. Protein product: CATGETGGSYNEQFF.